Presented here are 32 T cell receptor beta chains from one specimen sequenced in a study of shared clonotypes between healthy human individuals. Sequenced by immunoSEQ multiplex PCR; TCRdb stores in-frame clones only, minus some. The data hold about 480,000 clones, with 75% to 80% observed a single time. What was sequenced was PBMCs. The receptor source for this set is a woman aged 40 to 50 in good health. Some clones in this sample may be carry-over from other donors' samples.

This clone was seen a few times. This rearrangement joins TRBV2 to TRBJ2-3, with a weak D call TRBD2 (6 bases). Trimming cost V 5 bases and J 0 bases, with 12 bases left between them. The CDR3 is 15 residues long. Germline loops: CDR1 SNHLY, CDR2 FYNNEI. The CDR3 is CASSNSGTSTDTQYF. The DNA for the CDR3 is TGTGCCAGCAGTAATAGCGGAACTAGCACAGATACGCAGTATTTT.

Notes on this clone: A far bigger clonotype differs at one base, so this is likely a read error. The CDR3 carries no conserved terminal phenylalanine or tryptophan, so it likely arises from a read error. J is TRBJ2-7 and V is TRBV4-1; D may be TRBD2 (6 bases). Trimming left V 2 bases short and J 2 bases short, with 10 bases between. Germline CDR1 reads MGHRA; CDR2 reads YSYEKL. This CDR3 has 14 residues. CDR3 amino acids: CASSQFAGPYEQYL. The CDR3 DNA follows: TGCGCCAGCAGCCAATTTGCGGGGCCCTACGAGCAGTACCTC.

Points on this clone: The same CDR3 also results from other DNA sequences found in this sample. The CDR3 loop is CATSRDLLAKNIQYF. In nucleotides, the CDR3 is TGTGCCACCAGCAGAGATCTCTTAGCCAAAAACATTCAGTACTTC. The chain is built from TRBV15 and TRBJ2-4; no firm D call. The CDR3 has 15 amino acids. Germline-derived CDR1 and CDR2 are LNHNV and YYDKDF (reference sequence). The V end was cut by 0 bases, the J end by 0 bases, with 6 bases between.

In its sample, this clone was seen once. This chain connects TRBV27 to TRBJ1-2, with TRBD1 identical over 7 bases. Germline CDR1 and CDR2: MNHEY and SMNVEV (reference sequence). The J segment lost 8 bases and the V segment lost 0 bases, leaving 6 bases of the junction unmatched. This CDR3 contains 14 residues. The CDR3 bases are TGTGCCAGCAGTTTATCCCCCAGGGGGGTCGGCTACACCTTC. It codes for CASSLSPRGVGYTF.

This rearrangement joins TRBV6-1 to TRBJ2-7; the match to TRBD2 covers 7 bases. Per germline, CDR1 MNHNS and CDR2 SASEGT. The CDR3 totals 14 residues. V gave up 8 bases and J gave up 3 bases; unmatched junction bases: 10. CDR3 in DNA: TGTGCCAGCCGGCGACTAGCACTTAGCTACGAGCAGTACTTC. Amino acid sequence: CASRRLALSYEQYF.

The V gene is TRBV6-5, the J gene TRBJ1-4, with 7 bases aligning to TRBD1. There are 15 residues in the CDR3. V was pared by 6 bases and J by 3 bases, with 7 bases of the junction left unmatched. CDR1 MNHEY and CDR2 SVGAGI come from the germline V gene. CDR3 residues: CASRKQGPPNEKLFF. The CDR3 DNA reads as TGTGCCAGCAGGAAACAGGGGCCACCTAATGAAAAACTGTTTTTT.

The rearrangement links TRBV9 to TRBJ2-2, with D tentatively TRBD2 (6 bases). Germline V CDR1 and CDR2: SGDLS, YYNGEE. This CDR3 comprises 14 residues. V lost 10 bases, J lost 0 bases, and 13 bases lay in between. CDR3 in DNA: TGTGCCTCTAGCGAGAAAGCGAACACCGGGGAGCTGTTTTTT. Residues: CASSEKANTGELFF.

As to this clone: A far larger clone is a single base away, which makes a read error likely. The chain is built from TRBV15 and TRBJ2-1; 11 positions agree with TRBD2. Germline CDR1 is LNHNV and CDR2 is YYDKDF (reference sequence). The CDR3 totals 15 residues. This chain's CDR3 is CATSGTSGSYNGQFF. As DNA, the CDR3 is TGTGCCACCAGCGGGACTAGCGGCTCCTACAATGGGCAGTTCTTC.

The V and J genes are TRBV5-1 and TRBJ2-1; 12 bases agree with TRBD2. Germline-derived CDR1 and CDR2 are SGHRS and YFSETQ. This CDR3 has 15 residues. Trimming took 4 bases from V and 8 from J; bases not matched to a gene: 7. This CDR3 reads CASSPTSGSGHEQFF. CDR3 bases: TGCGCCAGCAGCCCGACTAGCGGGAGTGGGCATGAGCAGTTCTTC.

This clone was counted between two and nine times. The rearrangement joins TRBV29-1 to TRBJ2-5, with 9 bases identical to TRBD1. Germline V gene sequence: CDR1 SQVTM, CDR2 ANQGSEA. CDR3 length: 14 amino acids. Trimming at V came to 3 bases and at J to 3 bases, leaving 5 bases not matched to a gene. The CDR3 protein is CSVESWTGEETQYF. CDR3 coding DNA: TGCAGCGTTGAGAGCTGGACAGGGGAAGAGACCCAGTACTTC.

The chain is built from TRBV14 and TRBJ2-7, with 7 bases matching TRBD1. Unmatched junction bases numbered 9, after V lost 3 bases and J lost 7 bases. Germline values: CDR1 SGHDN, CDR2 FVKESK. The CDR3 extends over 14 amino acids. The CDR3: CASSQAGPGGEQYF. The CDR3 DNA sequence: TGTGCCAGCAGCCAGGCAGGGCCAGGGGGAGAGCAGTACTTC.

The V gene is TRBV2, the J gene TRBJ2-1; no clear D gene. Trimming left V 7 bases short and J 4 bases short, with 5 bases between. The CDR3 is 11 residues long. Germline V gene sequence: CDR1 SNHLY, CDR2 FYNNEI. DNA for the CDR3: TGTGCCAGCATTCCATACAATGAGCAGTTCTTC. It translates to CASIPYNEQFF.

The J gene is TRBJ2-5, the V gene TRBV7-8, with D possibly TRBD1 on 5 matching bases. The germline CDR1 and CDR2 sequences are SGHVS and FQNEAQ. V lost 2 bases and J 3 bases, leaving 25 bases between the germline ends. The CDR3 covers 19 residues. Here the CDR3 DNA reads TGTGCCAGCAGCTTAAGTCGGGCCAACAGGCCGAGCACCAAAGAGACCCAGTACTTC. Translated: CASSLSRANRPSTKETQYF.

The V call is TRBV5-1, the J call TRBJ1-1; 7 nucleotides align to TRBD1. This CDR3 spans 14 amino acids. Germline trimming cut 3 bases from V and 5 bases from J; bases unmatched to any gene: 7. Per germline, CDR1 SGHRS and CDR2 YFSETQ. The CDR3 here is CASSSRTGWTEAFF. DNA of the CDR3: TGCGCCAGCAGCTCGAGGACAGGCTGGACTGAAGCTTTCTTT. The full variable domain, completed using reference TRBV5-1 and TRBJ1-1, is KAGVTQTPRYLIKTRGQQVTLSCSPISGHRSVSWYQQTPGQGLQFLFEYFSETQRNKGNFPGRFSGRQFSNSRSEMNVSTLELGDSALYLCASSSRTGWTEAFFGQGTRLTVV.

Details on this clone: Other DNA variants within this sample encode the same CDR3. J is TRBJ1-2 and V is TRBV28; D possibly corresponds to TRBD1 (6 bases). Trimming cost V 8 bases and J 5 bases, with 9 bases left between them. The CDR3 has 11 residues. CDR1 and CDR2 from the germline V gene are MDHEN and SYDVKM. CDR3 region: CASGGVYGYTF. In nucleotides, the CDR3 is TGTGCCAGCGGGGGCGTGTATGGCTACACCTTC.

The rearrangement uses TRBV28 and TRBJ1-1, with D unresolved. Germline CDR1 reads MDHEN; CDR2 reads SYDVKM. This CDR3 has 14 residues. V lost 7 bases to trimming and J lost 2 bases, with 14 bases between them. CDR3 in DNA: TGTGCCAGCATCACATGGAGGGAAAACACTGAAGCTTTCTTT. Amino acid sequence: CASITWRENTEAFF.

This clone has at least ten counts. CDR3 nucleotide sequence: TGTGCCAGCAGTTCAACCGGGACAGGAATCTACGAGCAGTACTTC. Amino acids: CASSSTGTGIYEQYF. V gene TRBV6-6 combines with J gene TRBJ2-7, with TRBD1 matching over 8 bases. Trimming cost V 4 bases and J 3 bases; bases outside gene matches: 8. Germline V gene sequence: CDR1 MNHNY, CDR2 SVGAGI (reference sequence). CDR3 length: 15 amino acids.

The chain combines TRBV11-2 with TRBJ2-1; 7 bases fit TRBD2. The germline V gene encodes CDR1 SGHAT and CDR2 FQNNGV. The junction had 16 bases not matched to a gene; V was cut back by 5 bases and J by 0 bases. There are 19 residues in the CDR3. The chain's CDR3 is CASSTAGDWEGSSYNEQFF. The DNA for the CDR3 is TGTGCCAGCAGCACGGCGGGAGATTGGGAAGGTAGCTCCTACAATGAGCAGTTCTTC.

Comments on this clone: This sample also contains other DNA sequences that code for the same CDR3. J is TRBJ2-5 and V is TRBV6-1; a weak D match, TRBD1 (5 bases). Germline V gene data show CDR1 as MNHNS and CDR2 as SASEGT. Trimming stripped 6 bases from V and 2 bases from J, with 10 bases between. The CDR3 extends over 13 amino acids. DNA for the CDR3: TGTGCCAGCAGCCTCGACAGACAAGAGACCCAGTACTTC. This codes for CASSLDRQETQYF.

The genes are TRBV4-1 and TRBJ2-1; 10 bases agree with TRBD1. Germline V gene data show CDR1 as MGHRA and CDR2 as YSYEKL. The V gene end was trimmed by 2 bases and the J gene end by 8 bases; junction bases not matched to a gene: 12. This CDR3 has 17 amino acids. The CDR3 loop is CASSQSVGQGVGYEQFF. DNA for the CDR3: TGCGCCAGCAGCCAAAGCGTAGGACAGGGGGTGGGCTATGAGCAGTTCTTC.

The chain uses TRBV4-2 and TRBJ1-2, with 7 positions matching TRBD1. Germline lookup yields CDR1 LGHNA and CDR2 YNFKEQ. The CDR3 runs 14 residues. Trimming at V came to 4 bases and at J to 4 bases, leaving 6 bases not matched to a gene. CDR3 region: CASSPDRAGYGYTF. The CDR3 DNA follows: TGTGCCAGCAGCCCCGACAGGGCGGGCTATGGCTACACCTTC.

V is TRBV5-4 and J is TRBJ2-1; 7 bases match TRBD1. This CDR3 has 17 residues. J was trimmed by 6 bases and V by 3 bases; bases with no gene match: 15. Germline V gene data show CDR1 as SGHNT and CDR2 as YYREEE (reference sequence). CDR3 sequence: CASSSPSGTERPNEQFF. The CDR3 nucleotides read TGTGCCAGCAGCTCCCCCTCCGGGACAGAGAGGCCCAATGAGCAGTTCTTC.

The V and J genes are TRBV6-1 and TRBJ1-3; D gene uncertain. Trimming took 1 base from V and 4 from J, leaving 2 bases between them. CDR1 is MNHNS and CDR2 is SASEGT in the germline V gene. CDR3 size: 12 residues. In DNA, the CDR3 is TGTGCCAGCAGTGAAGGGGGAAACACCATATATTTT. It translates to CASSEGGNTIYF.

About this clone itself: Other nucleotide sequences from this sample produce the same CDR3. V and J are TRBV28 and TRBJ2-3; unclear D gene. The V gene's germline CDR1 is MDHEN and CDR2 SYDVKM. This CDR3 contains 13 residues. V was clipped by 1 base and J by 3 bases, with 5 bases between them. The chain's CDR3 is CASSLSATDTQYF. CDR3 DNA: TGTGCCAGCAGTTTATCCGCGACAGATACGCAGTATTTT.

With respect to this clone: An end of the junction differs from the germline gene, which may be a read error. The chain uses TRBV28 and TRBJ2-7; the match to TRBD2 covers 13 bases. The CDR3 has 12 residues. Germline-derived CDR1 and CDR2 are MDHEN and SYDVKM. CDR3 sequence reads: CASSSVGTSGIF. The CDR3 bases are TGTGCCAGCAGTTCGGTCGGGACTAGCGGGATCTTC.

Concerning this clone: A single base separates this from a much larger clone, so it may be a read error. This sample also contains other DNA sequences that code for the same CDR3. The genes are TRBV13 and TRBJ1-1, with a possible D match to TRBD1 (5 bases). Looked up from germline, CDR1 is PRHDT and CDR2 is FYEKMQ (reference sequence). The CDR3 loop spans 14 amino acids. The CDR3 coding sequence is TGTGCTAGCAGCTTAGGCAGGGCTGGCACTGAAGCTTTCTTT. It is translated as CASSLGRAGTEAFF.

J is TRBJ2-5 and V is TRBV6-5, with D hard to call. Trimming removed 5 bases at V and 2 bases at J, with 12 bases between. CDR3 length equals 14 residues. Germline V CDR1 and CDR2: MNHEY, SVGAGI. The CDR3, as DNA: TGTGCCAGCAGTGTTAATTGGTCACAAGAGACCCAGTACTTC. Its protein is CASSVNWSQETQYF.

The CDR3 DNA follows: TGTGCCAGTAGTAACCCCCCAGACAGGGCTCAAACCTTC. Its translation: CASSNPPDRAQTF. This chain links TRBV19 with TRBJ1-2; 7 nucleotides agree with TRBD1. Germline CDR1 reads LNHDA; CDR2 reads SQIVND (reference sequence). This CDR3 comprises 13 residues. V lost 4 bases to trimming and J lost 14 bases; unmatched junction nucleotides: 13.

The chain recombines TRBV29-1 with TRBJ1-2; D remains unclear. The CDR3 sequence is 10 residues long. Germline CDR1 SQVTM, CDR2 ANQGSEA. The V end lost 7 bases, the J end lost 3 bases, and 6 bases lay between the germline ends. CDR3 in amino acids: CSAGDYGYTF. The CDR3 region has the DNA TGCAGCGCCGGGGACTATGGCTACACCTTC.

The rearrangement joins TRBV28 to TRBJ2-3, with 7 bases lining up with TRBD2. Germline V gene sequence: CDR1 MDHEN, CDR2 SYDVKM. Germline trimming cut 7 bases from V and 0 bases from J; bases unmatched to any gene: 7. The CDR3 extends over 15 amino acids. The CDR3 loop is CASTPGGLSTDTQYF. In nucleotides, the CDR3 is TGTGCCAGCACCCCGGGGGGACTAAGCACAGATACGCAGTATTTT. The full variable domain, with the rest looked up from reference TRBV28 and TRBJ2-3, is DVKVTQSSRYLVKRTGEKVFLECVQDMDHENMFWYRQDPGLGLRLIYFSYDVKMKEKGDIPEGYSVSREKKERFSLILESASTNQTSMYLCASTPGGLSTDTQYFGPGTRLTVL.

The chain joins TRBV10-3 to TRBJ2-5; TRBD2 aligns across 13 bases. From germline, CDR1 is ENHRY and CDR2 SYGVKD. CDR3 size: 14 residues. V shed 6 bases, J shed 5 bases, and the junction held 3 bases outside the gene matches. The CDR3 DNA reads TGTGCCATCAGCACTAGCGGGAGGGCCGAGACCCAGTACTTC. This gives the protein CAISTSGRAETQYF.

Worth noting for this clone: Other DNA variants within this sample encode the same CDR3. The CDR3 loop reads CAISDKGANTEAFF. The CDR3 nucleotides are TGTGCCATCAGTGATAAGGGCGCGAACACTGAAGCTTTCTTT. The chain is built from TRBV10-3 and TRBJ1-1; D is uncertain. The germline V gene encodes CDR1 ENHRY and CDR2 SYGVKD. The CDR3 length is 14 residues. The ends were cut back, 3 bases at V and 1 base at J, with 9 bases in the middle.